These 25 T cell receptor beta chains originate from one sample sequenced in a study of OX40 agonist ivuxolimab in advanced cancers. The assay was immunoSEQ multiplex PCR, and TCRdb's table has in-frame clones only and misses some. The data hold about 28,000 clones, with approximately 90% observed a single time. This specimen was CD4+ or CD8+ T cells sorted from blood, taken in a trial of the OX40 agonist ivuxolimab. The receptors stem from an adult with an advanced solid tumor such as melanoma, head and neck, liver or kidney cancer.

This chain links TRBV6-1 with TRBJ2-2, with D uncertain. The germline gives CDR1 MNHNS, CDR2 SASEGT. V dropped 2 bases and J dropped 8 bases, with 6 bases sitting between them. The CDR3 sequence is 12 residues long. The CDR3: CASSESLGELFF. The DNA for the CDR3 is TGTGCCAGCAGTGAAAGCTTAGGGGAGCTGTTTTTT.

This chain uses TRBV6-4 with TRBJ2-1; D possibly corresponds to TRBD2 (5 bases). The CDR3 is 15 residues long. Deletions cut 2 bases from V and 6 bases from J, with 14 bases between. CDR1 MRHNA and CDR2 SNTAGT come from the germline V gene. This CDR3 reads CASSDQLRGFNEQFF. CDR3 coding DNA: TGTGCCAGCAGTGACCAGCTTCGGGGTTTCAATGAGCAGTTCTTC.

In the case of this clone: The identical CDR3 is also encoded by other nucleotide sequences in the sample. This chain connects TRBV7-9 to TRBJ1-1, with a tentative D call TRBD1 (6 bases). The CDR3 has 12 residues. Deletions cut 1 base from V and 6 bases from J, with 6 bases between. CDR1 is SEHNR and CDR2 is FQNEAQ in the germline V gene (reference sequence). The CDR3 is CASSLGGPEAFF. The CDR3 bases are TGTGCCAGCAGCTTAGGGGGGCCTGAAGCTTTCTTT. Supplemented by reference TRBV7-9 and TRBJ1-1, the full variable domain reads DTGVSQNPRHKITKRGQNVTFRCDPISEHNRLYWYRQTLGQGPEFLTYFQNEAQLEKSRLLSDRFSAERPKGSFSTLEIQRTEQGDSAMYLCASSLGGPEAFFGQGTRLTVV.

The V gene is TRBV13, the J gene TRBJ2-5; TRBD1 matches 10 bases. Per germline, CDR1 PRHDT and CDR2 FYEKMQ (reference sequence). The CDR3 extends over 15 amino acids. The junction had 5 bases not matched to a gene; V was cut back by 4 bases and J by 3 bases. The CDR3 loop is CASSSRTGGEETQYF. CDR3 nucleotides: TGTGCCAGCAGCTCAAGGACAGGGGGAGAAGAGACCCAGTACTTC.

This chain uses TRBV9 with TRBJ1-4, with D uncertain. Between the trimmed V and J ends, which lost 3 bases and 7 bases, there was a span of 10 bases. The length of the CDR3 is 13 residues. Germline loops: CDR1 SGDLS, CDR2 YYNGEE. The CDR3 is CASSDSRSEKLFF. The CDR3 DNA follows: TGTGCCAGCAGCGACAGCAGGAGTGAAAAACTGTTTTTT.

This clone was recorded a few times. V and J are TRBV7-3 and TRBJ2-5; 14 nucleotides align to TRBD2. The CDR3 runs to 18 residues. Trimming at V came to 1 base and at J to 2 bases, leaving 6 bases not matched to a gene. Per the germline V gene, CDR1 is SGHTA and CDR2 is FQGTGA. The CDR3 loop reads CASSLRGLAGAIQETQYF. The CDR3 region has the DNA TGTGCCAGCAGCTTAAGGGGACTAGCGGGAGCCATACAAGAGACCCAGTACTTC. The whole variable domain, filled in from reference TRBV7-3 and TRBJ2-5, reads GAGVSQTPSNKVTEKGKYVELRCDPISGHTALYWYRQSLGQGPEFLIYFQGTGAADDSGLPNDRFFAVRPEGSVSTLKIQRTERGDSAVYLCASSLRGLAGAIQETQYFGPGTRLLVL.

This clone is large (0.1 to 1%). This CDR3 reads CASSMAFSNQPQHF. As DNA, the CDR3 is TGTGCCAGTAGTATGGCGTTTAGCAATCAGCCCCAGCATTTT. The chain recombines TRBV19 with TRBJ1-5; D unresolved. The CDR3 sequence is 14 residues long. The V end lost 3 bases, the J end lost 0 bases, and 6 bases lay between the germline ends. CDR1 LNHDA and CDR2 SQIVND come from the germline V gene (reference sequence).

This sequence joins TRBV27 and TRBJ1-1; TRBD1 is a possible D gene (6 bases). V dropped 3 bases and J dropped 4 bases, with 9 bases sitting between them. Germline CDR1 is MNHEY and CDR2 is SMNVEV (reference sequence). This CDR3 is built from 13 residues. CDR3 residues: CASSFGGPTEAFF. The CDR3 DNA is TGTGCCAGCAGTTTCGGGGGGCCCACTGAAGCTTTCTTT.

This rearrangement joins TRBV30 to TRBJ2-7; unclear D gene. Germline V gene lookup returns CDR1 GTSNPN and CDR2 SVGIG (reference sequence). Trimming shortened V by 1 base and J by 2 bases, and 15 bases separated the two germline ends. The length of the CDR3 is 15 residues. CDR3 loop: CAWSGVIRPTYEQYF. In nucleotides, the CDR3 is TGTGCCTGGAGTGGGGTAATACGGCCGACCTACGAGCAGTACTTC.

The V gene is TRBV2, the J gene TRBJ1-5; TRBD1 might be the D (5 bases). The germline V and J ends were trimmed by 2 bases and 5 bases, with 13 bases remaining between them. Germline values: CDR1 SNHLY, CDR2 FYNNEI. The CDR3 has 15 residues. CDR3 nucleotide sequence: TGTGCCAGCAGTGAAAGGGGAGGGGTGTATCAGCCCCAGCATTTT. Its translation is CASSERGGVYQPQHF.

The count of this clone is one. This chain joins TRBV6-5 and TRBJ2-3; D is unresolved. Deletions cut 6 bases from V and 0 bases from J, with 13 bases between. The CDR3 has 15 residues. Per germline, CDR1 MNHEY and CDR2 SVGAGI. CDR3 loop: CASRYGHTSTDTQYF. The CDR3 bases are TGTGCCAGCAGATACGGGCACACAAGCACAGATACGCAGTATTTT.

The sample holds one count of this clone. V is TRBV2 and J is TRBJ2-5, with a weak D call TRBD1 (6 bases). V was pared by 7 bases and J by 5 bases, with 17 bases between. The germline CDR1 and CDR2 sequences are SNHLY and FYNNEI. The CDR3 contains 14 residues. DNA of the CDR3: TGTGCCAGCACCAACATCAGGGGTTTTGAGACCCAGTACTTC. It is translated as CASTNIRGFETQYF.

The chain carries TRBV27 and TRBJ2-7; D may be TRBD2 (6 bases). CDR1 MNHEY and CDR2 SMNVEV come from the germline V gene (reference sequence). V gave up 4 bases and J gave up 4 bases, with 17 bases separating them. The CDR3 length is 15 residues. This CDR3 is CASSYTGGATYEQYF. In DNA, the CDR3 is TGTGCCAGCAGTTACACCGGCGGGGCGACGTACGAGCAGTACTTC.

The DNA for the CDR3 is TGTGCCATCAGAAGAATCCGGGACAGGGGTAATGAGCAGTTCTTC. As protein: CAIRRIRDRGNEQFF. The genes are TRBV10-3 and TRBJ2-1; 10 bases are a match to TRBD1. The ends lost 6 bases at V and 7 bases at J; junction bases unmatched: 9. Germline V gives CDR1 ENHRY, CDR2 SYGVKD. The CDR3 is 15 residues long.

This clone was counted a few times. The DNA of the CDR3 is TGTGCCAGCAGTGTACCAAAAGGGACAGGGGTTAGGAGCACAGATACGCAGTATTTT. Protein: CASSVPKGTGVRSTDTQYF. J is TRBJ2-3 and V is TRBV2; 10 bases align to TRBD1. Germline CDR1 SNHLY, CDR2 FYNNEI. V gave up 4 bases and J gave up 0 bases; unmatched junction bases: 13. This CDR3 has 19 amino acids.

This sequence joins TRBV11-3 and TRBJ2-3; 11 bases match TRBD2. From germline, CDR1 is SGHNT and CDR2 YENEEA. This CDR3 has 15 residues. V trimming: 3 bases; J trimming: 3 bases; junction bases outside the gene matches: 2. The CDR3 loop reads CASSLGLAATDTQYF. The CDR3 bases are TGTGCCAGCAGCTTGGGACTAGCGGCTACAGATACGCAGTATTTT. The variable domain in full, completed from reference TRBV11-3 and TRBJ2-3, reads EAGVVQSPRYKIIEKKQPVAFWCNPISGHNTLYWYLQNLGQGPELLIRYENEEAVDDSQLPKDRFSAERLKGVDSTLKIQPAELGDSAVYLCASSLGLAATDTQYFGPGTRLTVL.

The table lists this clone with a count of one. CDR3: CASQQATGGYGYTF. The CDR3 DNA sequence: TGTGCCAGCCAGCAGGCGACAGGGGGGTATGGCTACACCTTC. The chain combines TRBV6-1 with TRBJ1-2, with 9 bases lining up with TRBD1. Trimming cost V 8 bases and J 5 bases; bases outside gene matches: 9. The CDR3 is made up of 14 amino acids. Germline-derived CDR1 and CDR2 are MNHNS and SASEGT.

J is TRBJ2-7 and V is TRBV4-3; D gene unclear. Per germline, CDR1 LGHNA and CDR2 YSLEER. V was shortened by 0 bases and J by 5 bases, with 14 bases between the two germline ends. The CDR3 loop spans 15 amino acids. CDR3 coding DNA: TGCGCCAGCAGCCAAGATGTCTACTCCTTCGACGAGCAGTACTTC. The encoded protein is CASSQDVYSFDEQYF.

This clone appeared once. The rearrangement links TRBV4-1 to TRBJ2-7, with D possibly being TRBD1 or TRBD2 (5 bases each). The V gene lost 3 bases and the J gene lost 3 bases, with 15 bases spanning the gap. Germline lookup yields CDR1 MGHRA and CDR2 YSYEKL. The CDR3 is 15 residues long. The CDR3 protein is CASSQGQGGGYEQYF. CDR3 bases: TGCGCCAGCAGCCAGGGTCAGGGCGGAGGCTACGAGCAGTACTTC.

CDR3: CASSSDLAGVTGELFF. CDR3 coding DNA: TGTGCCAGCAGCTCGGATCTGGCGGGAGTTACAGGGGAGCTGTTTTTT. The rearrangement uses TRBV11-2 and TRBJ2-2; 7 bases map to TRBD2. J lost 8 bases, V lost 4 bases, and 13 bases had no gene match. The CDR3 runs 16 residues. Germline V gene lookup returns CDR1 SGHAT and CDR2 FQNNGV.

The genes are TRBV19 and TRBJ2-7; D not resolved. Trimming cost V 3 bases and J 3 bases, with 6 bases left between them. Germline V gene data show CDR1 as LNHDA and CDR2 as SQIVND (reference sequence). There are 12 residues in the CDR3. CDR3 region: CASSMGGYEQYF. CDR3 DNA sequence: TGTGCCAGTAGTATGGGTGGCTACGAGCAGTACTTC.

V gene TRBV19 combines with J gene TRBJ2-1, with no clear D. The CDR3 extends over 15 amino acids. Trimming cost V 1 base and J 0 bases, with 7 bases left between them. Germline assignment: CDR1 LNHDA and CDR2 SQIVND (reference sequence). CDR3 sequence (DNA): TGTGCCAGTAGTATAGGGCGGAGCTCCTACAATGAGCAGTTCTTC. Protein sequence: CASSIGRSSYNEQFF.

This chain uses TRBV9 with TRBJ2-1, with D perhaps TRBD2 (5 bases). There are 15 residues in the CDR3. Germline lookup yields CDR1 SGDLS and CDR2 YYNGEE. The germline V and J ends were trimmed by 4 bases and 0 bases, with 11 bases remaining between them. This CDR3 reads CASSPSGSSYNEQFF. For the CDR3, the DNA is TGTGCCAGCAGCCCCAGCGGCAGCTCCTACAATGAGCAGTTCTTC.

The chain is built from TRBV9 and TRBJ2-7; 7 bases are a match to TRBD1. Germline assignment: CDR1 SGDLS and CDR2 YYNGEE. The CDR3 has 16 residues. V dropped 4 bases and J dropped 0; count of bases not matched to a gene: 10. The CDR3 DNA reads TGTGCCAGCAGCTATTCCGGGACAGATCACTCCTACGAGCAGTACTTC. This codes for CASSYSGTDHSYEQYF. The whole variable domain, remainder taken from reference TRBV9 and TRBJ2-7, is DSGVTQTPKHLITATGQRVTLRCSPRSGDLSVYWYQQSLDQGLQFLIQYYNGEERAKGNILERFSAQQFPDLHSELNLSSLELGDSALYFCASSYSGTDHSYEQYFGPGTRLTVT.

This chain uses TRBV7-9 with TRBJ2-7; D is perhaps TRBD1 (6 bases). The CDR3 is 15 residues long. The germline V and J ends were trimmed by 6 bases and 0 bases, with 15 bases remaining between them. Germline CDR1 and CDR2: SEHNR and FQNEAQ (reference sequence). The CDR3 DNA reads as TGTGCCAGCAGTTCAGAGACAGGTCACTCCTACGAGCAGTACTTC. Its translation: CASSSETGHSYEQYF.